One TCR beta chain is described in this entry. Its antigen is undetermined. The data derive from a study of cytomegalovirus exposure and HLA in healthy donors. Regarding the study as a whole: Many donors carried some public TCRs, although rarity characterized most TCR sequences.

Researchers ran the PCR with 60 Vbeta and 13 Jbeta primers. Clones were sequenced by immunoSEQ multiplex PCR, and TCRdb holds only the in-frame ones, with some missing. The sample yields around 100,000 clones, around 84% seen once. The ends lost 7 bases at V and 5 bases at J; junction bases unmatched: 11. The CDR3 loop spans 15 amino acids. This sequence originates from a woman in her thirties or forties in good health and CMV-seropositive. The sequencing input was PBMCs. The genes are TRBV6-7 and TRBJ2-7, with TRBD1 identical over 10 bases. TRBV6-7 is reported as an ORF; its role is uncertain. In nucleotides, the CDR3 is TGTGCCAGCACCGAGGACGGGGACAGGGGCCACGAGCAGTACTTC. It yields the protein CASTEDGDRGHEQYF.